Following are 18 T cell receptor beta chains from one sample sequenced in a study of T-cell reconstitution after alpha-beta-depleted transplantation in children. Unique molecular identifiers were used to barcode this TCRbeta library. TCRdb independently ran MiXCR on the PCR reads; one entry per CDR3 protein. The sample holds some 140,000 distinct CDR3 sequences, roughly 10% seen once. Here the sequenced sample was PBMCs, mostly from graft donor cells, taken 180 days after TCRalphabeta/CD19-depleted stem cell transplant. The receptors here all came from a girl in the first two years of life who had a stem cell transplant for combined immunodeficiency, so the T cells may come from the graft donor.

There are a few counts of this clonotype. The J gene is TRBJ2-5, the V gene TRBV10-3; a possible D gene is TRBD2 (5 bases). This CDR3 comprises 14 residues. The ends were cut back, 5 bases at V and 0 bases at J, with 10 bases in the middle. Germline V CDR1 and CDR2: ENHRY, SYGVKD. CDR3 sequence: CAISSHGDQETQYF. The CDR3 DNA reads TGTGCCATCAGTTCTCACGGGGACCAAGAGACCCAGTACTTC.

A few counts support this clonotype. The rearrangement uses TRBV12-3 or TRBV12-4 and TRBJ2-5, with TRBD1 identical over 8 bases. This CDR3 contains 17 residues. Unmatched junction bases numbered 15, after V lost 5 bases and J lost 4 bases. CDR3 nucleotide sequence: TGTGCCAGCAGTCAACTACAAGGACAGGGAGGTGGAGAGACCCAGTACTTC. This gives the protein CASSQLQGQGGGETQYF.

The chain has TRBV20-1 and TRBJ2-3; the D is unclear. Germline lookup yields CDR1 DFQATT and CDR2 SNEGSKA (reference sequence). Trimming removed 3 bases at V and 2 bases at J, with 6 bases between. CDR3 length equals 12 residues. The CDR3 DNA follows: TGCAGTGCTAGGGTTCTCACAGATACGCAGTATTTT. Encoded protein: CSARVLTDTQYF.

This clonotype has just a few counts. The chain has TRBV5-1 and TRBJ2-5; 10 bases map to TRBD2. After removal of 6 bases from V and 5 bases from J, the junction contained 7 bases not matched to a gene. The CDR3 runs 14 residues. Germline assignment: CDR1 SGHRS and CDR2 YFSETQ. This CDR3 reads CASIRTSGEETQYF. CDR3 sequence (DNA): TGCGCCAGCATCCGGACTAGCGGTGAGGAGACCCAGTACTTC.

The genes are TRBV12-3 or TRBV12-4 and TRBJ2-2, with D possibly matching TRBD2 (6 bases). This CDR3 comprises 14 residues. V was cut by 0 bases and J by 7 bases, with 9 bases left in between. CDR3 region: CASSLAGGRGELFF. The CDR3 coding sequence is TGTGCCAGCAGTTTAGCGGGAGGACGCGGGGAGCTGTTTTTT.

This clonotype was detected only a few times. The chain carries TRBV7-9 and TRBJ1-2, with TRBD1 as a possible D gene (5 bases). Germline-derived CDR1 and CDR2 are SEHNR and FQNEAQ (reference sequence). V lost 8 bases and J lost 4, with 17 bases in between. This CDR3 has 14 amino acids. CDR3 amino acids: CASSQGAQSYGYTF. Written as DNA, the CDR3 is TGTGCCAGCTCTCAGGGTGCGCAGTCCTATGGCTACACCTTC.

J is TRBJ2-7 and V is TRBV7-9; possibly TRBD1 for D (6 bases). The CDR3 runs to 14 residues. Germline CDR1 is SEHNR and CDR2 is FQNEAQ (reference sequence). Trimming shortened V by 3 bases and J by 4 bases, and 13 bases separated the two germline ends. The CDR3 here is CASSLGLGAYEQYF. Here the CDR3 DNA reads TGTGCCAGCAGCTTGGGCCTGGGGGCGTACGAGCAGTACTTC.

This clonotype has a handful of counts. The J gene is TRBJ2-1, the V gene TRBV6-5; 12 bases align to TRBD2. Germline lookup yields CDR1 MNHEY and CDR2 SVGAGI. The CDR3 length is 16 residues. V was clipped by 2 bases and J by 1 base; unmatched bases: 0. The DNA of the CDR3 is TGTGCCAGCAGTTACACTAGCGGGAGGTCCTACAATGAGCAGTTCTTC. Translation: CASSYTSGRSYNEQFF.

This clonotype was seen at least ten times. The chain is built from TRBV12-3 or TRBV12-4 and TRBJ1-5; possibly TRBD1 for D (6 bases). V was trimmed by 1 base and J by 6 bases, leaving 10 bases between them. CDR3 size: 14 residues. The CDR3, as DNA: TGTGCCAGCAGTTTAGACAGGGTGGGTCAGCCCCAGCATTTT. This sequence encodes CASSLDRVGQPQHF.

To note about this clonotype: One junction end does not reproduce the germline sequence, and a read error may be involved. The chain recombines TRBV5-1 with TRBJ2-3, with 8 nucleotides matching TRBD1. CDR1 is SGHRS and CDR2 is YFSETQ in the germline V gene. The CDR3 contains 12 residues. CDR3 DNA: TGCGCCAGCAGCCTAAGCGGTTGGACAGGGCATTTT. It yields the protein CASSLSGWTGHF.

This clonotype occurred a few times. The chain carries TRBV7-2 and TRBJ1-5; no definite D call. This CDR3 has 13 amino acids. CDR1 and CDR2 (germline): SGHTA, FQGNSA. V dropped 3 bases and J dropped 1 base, with 4 bases sitting between them. This chain's CDR3 is CASSFVSNQPQHF. For the CDR3, the DNA is TGTGCCAGCAGCTTTGTGAGCAATCAGCCCCAGCATTTT.

The chain carries TRBV13 and TRBJ1-2; weak D call: TRBD1 (6 bases). The V and J ends lost 4 bases and 1 base respectively, with 16 bases between them. Per germline, CDR1 PRHDT and CDR2 FYEKMQ (reference sequence). This CDR3 contains 16 residues. The CDR3 coding sequence is TGTGCCAGCAGCTGTGCTCCCAGGGGTCATAACTATGGCTACACCTTC. It is translated as CASSCAPRGHNYGYTF.

In the case of this clonotype: Possible read error: a much larger clone is one base away. The chain is built from TRBV5-6 and TRBJ2-3; tentatively, D is TRBD1 (5 bases). This CDR3 spans 14 amino acids. V lost 4 bases to trimming and J lost 6 bases, with 15 bases between them. Germline V gives CDR1 SGHDT, CDR2 YYEEEE. The CDR3 sequence: CASSLQDKEDTQYF. CDR3 nucleotide sequence: TGTGCCAGCAGCCTGCAGGACAAGGAGGATACGCAGTATTTT. Supplemented by reference TRBV5-6 and TRBJ2-3, the full variable domain reads DAGVTQSPTHLIKTRGQQVTLRCSPKSGHDTVSWYQQALGQGPQFIFQYYEEEERQRGNFPDRFSGHQFPNYSSELNVNALLLGDSALYLCASSLQDKEDTQYFGPGTRLTVL.

Only a few counts were recorded for this clonotype. The chain recombines TRBV7-2 with TRBJ2-2; TRBD1 agrees at 9 bases. This CDR3 region has 16 residues. The germline gives CDR1 SGHTA, CDR2 FQGNSA. Losses at the gene ends were 6 bases for V and 3 bases for J; bases not matched to a gene: 8. CDR3 sequence reads: CASRSGTGLYTGELFF. The CDR3 bases are TGTGCCAGCAGATCCGGGACAGGGCTCTACACCGGGGAGCTGTTTTTT.

This clonotype was seen more than once but under ten times. This CDR3 reads CASSAPTGAKTDTQYF. The DNA of the CDR3 is TGTGCCAGCAGCGCCCCGACAGGGGCGAAAACAGATACGCAGTATTTT. This chain uses TRBV7-9 with TRBJ2-3; TRBD1 matches 8 bases. The CDR3 is 16 amino acids. V trimming: 5 bases; J trimming: 3 bases; junction bases outside the gene matches: 10. Germline loops: CDR1 SEHNR, CDR2 FQNEAQ (reference sequence).

This rearrangement joins TRBV28 to TRBJ1-2; D perhaps matches TRBD1 (5 bases). There are 13 residues in the CDR3. CDR1 is MDHEN, CDR2 SYDVKM, per germline. V gave up 4 bases and J gave up 4 bases, with 10 bases separating them. The CDR3 region has the DNA TGTGCCAGCAGTTCACTCGACAGCTATGGCTACACCTTC. It codes for CASSSLDSYGYTF.

This clonotype was observed at least ten times. CDR3 DNA sequence: TGCAGTGCTAGAGATGGGGGGGGAGGGCAAGAGACCCAGTACTTC. Protein sequence: CSARDGGGGQETQYF. The chain couples TRBV20-1 to TRBJ2-5; 7 bases line up with TRBD2. V dropped 0 bases and J dropped 2; count of bases not matched to a gene: 6. Germline CDR1 reads DFQATT; CDR2 reads SNEGSKA (reference sequence). This CDR3 is 15 amino acids long.

This clonotype was seen a handful of times. CDR3 in amino acids: CASSFSGYDGYTF. CDR3 nucleotide sequence: TGTGCCAGCAGTTTCTCTGGGTACGATGGCTACACCTTC. This sequence joins TRBV6-2 or TRBV6-3 and TRBJ1-2, with D unresolved. CDR1 and CDR2 from the germline V gene are MNHEY and SVGEGT. The V end was cut by 4 bases, the J end by 6 bases, with 12 bases between. The CDR3 extends over 13 amino acids.